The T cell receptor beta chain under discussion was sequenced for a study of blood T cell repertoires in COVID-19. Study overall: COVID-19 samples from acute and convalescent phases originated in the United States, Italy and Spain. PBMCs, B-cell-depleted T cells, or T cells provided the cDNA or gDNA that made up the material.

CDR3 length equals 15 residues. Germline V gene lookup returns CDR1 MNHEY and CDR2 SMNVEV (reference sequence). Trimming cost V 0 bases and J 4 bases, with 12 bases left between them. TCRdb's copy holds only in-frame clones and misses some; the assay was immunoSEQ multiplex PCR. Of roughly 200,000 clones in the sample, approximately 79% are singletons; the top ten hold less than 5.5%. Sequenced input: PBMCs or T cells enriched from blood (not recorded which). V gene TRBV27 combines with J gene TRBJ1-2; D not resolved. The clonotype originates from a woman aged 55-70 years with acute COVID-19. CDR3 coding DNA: TGTGCCAGCAGTTTATCGGACTTGGGAGGCTATGGCTACACCTTC. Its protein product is CASSLSDLGGYGYTF.